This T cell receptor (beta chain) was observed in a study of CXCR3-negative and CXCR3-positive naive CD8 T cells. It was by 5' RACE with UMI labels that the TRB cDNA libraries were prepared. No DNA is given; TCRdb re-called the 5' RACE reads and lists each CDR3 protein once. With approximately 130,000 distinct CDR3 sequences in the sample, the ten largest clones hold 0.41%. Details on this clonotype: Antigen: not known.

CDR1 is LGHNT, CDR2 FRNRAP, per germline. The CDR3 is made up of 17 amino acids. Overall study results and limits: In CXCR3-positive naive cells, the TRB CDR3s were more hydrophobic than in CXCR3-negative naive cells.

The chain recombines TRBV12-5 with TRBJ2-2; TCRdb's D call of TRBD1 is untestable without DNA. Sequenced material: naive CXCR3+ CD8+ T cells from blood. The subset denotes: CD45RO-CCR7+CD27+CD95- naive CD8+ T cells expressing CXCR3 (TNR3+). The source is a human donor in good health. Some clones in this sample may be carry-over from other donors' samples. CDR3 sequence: CASATPAGAQGTGELFF.